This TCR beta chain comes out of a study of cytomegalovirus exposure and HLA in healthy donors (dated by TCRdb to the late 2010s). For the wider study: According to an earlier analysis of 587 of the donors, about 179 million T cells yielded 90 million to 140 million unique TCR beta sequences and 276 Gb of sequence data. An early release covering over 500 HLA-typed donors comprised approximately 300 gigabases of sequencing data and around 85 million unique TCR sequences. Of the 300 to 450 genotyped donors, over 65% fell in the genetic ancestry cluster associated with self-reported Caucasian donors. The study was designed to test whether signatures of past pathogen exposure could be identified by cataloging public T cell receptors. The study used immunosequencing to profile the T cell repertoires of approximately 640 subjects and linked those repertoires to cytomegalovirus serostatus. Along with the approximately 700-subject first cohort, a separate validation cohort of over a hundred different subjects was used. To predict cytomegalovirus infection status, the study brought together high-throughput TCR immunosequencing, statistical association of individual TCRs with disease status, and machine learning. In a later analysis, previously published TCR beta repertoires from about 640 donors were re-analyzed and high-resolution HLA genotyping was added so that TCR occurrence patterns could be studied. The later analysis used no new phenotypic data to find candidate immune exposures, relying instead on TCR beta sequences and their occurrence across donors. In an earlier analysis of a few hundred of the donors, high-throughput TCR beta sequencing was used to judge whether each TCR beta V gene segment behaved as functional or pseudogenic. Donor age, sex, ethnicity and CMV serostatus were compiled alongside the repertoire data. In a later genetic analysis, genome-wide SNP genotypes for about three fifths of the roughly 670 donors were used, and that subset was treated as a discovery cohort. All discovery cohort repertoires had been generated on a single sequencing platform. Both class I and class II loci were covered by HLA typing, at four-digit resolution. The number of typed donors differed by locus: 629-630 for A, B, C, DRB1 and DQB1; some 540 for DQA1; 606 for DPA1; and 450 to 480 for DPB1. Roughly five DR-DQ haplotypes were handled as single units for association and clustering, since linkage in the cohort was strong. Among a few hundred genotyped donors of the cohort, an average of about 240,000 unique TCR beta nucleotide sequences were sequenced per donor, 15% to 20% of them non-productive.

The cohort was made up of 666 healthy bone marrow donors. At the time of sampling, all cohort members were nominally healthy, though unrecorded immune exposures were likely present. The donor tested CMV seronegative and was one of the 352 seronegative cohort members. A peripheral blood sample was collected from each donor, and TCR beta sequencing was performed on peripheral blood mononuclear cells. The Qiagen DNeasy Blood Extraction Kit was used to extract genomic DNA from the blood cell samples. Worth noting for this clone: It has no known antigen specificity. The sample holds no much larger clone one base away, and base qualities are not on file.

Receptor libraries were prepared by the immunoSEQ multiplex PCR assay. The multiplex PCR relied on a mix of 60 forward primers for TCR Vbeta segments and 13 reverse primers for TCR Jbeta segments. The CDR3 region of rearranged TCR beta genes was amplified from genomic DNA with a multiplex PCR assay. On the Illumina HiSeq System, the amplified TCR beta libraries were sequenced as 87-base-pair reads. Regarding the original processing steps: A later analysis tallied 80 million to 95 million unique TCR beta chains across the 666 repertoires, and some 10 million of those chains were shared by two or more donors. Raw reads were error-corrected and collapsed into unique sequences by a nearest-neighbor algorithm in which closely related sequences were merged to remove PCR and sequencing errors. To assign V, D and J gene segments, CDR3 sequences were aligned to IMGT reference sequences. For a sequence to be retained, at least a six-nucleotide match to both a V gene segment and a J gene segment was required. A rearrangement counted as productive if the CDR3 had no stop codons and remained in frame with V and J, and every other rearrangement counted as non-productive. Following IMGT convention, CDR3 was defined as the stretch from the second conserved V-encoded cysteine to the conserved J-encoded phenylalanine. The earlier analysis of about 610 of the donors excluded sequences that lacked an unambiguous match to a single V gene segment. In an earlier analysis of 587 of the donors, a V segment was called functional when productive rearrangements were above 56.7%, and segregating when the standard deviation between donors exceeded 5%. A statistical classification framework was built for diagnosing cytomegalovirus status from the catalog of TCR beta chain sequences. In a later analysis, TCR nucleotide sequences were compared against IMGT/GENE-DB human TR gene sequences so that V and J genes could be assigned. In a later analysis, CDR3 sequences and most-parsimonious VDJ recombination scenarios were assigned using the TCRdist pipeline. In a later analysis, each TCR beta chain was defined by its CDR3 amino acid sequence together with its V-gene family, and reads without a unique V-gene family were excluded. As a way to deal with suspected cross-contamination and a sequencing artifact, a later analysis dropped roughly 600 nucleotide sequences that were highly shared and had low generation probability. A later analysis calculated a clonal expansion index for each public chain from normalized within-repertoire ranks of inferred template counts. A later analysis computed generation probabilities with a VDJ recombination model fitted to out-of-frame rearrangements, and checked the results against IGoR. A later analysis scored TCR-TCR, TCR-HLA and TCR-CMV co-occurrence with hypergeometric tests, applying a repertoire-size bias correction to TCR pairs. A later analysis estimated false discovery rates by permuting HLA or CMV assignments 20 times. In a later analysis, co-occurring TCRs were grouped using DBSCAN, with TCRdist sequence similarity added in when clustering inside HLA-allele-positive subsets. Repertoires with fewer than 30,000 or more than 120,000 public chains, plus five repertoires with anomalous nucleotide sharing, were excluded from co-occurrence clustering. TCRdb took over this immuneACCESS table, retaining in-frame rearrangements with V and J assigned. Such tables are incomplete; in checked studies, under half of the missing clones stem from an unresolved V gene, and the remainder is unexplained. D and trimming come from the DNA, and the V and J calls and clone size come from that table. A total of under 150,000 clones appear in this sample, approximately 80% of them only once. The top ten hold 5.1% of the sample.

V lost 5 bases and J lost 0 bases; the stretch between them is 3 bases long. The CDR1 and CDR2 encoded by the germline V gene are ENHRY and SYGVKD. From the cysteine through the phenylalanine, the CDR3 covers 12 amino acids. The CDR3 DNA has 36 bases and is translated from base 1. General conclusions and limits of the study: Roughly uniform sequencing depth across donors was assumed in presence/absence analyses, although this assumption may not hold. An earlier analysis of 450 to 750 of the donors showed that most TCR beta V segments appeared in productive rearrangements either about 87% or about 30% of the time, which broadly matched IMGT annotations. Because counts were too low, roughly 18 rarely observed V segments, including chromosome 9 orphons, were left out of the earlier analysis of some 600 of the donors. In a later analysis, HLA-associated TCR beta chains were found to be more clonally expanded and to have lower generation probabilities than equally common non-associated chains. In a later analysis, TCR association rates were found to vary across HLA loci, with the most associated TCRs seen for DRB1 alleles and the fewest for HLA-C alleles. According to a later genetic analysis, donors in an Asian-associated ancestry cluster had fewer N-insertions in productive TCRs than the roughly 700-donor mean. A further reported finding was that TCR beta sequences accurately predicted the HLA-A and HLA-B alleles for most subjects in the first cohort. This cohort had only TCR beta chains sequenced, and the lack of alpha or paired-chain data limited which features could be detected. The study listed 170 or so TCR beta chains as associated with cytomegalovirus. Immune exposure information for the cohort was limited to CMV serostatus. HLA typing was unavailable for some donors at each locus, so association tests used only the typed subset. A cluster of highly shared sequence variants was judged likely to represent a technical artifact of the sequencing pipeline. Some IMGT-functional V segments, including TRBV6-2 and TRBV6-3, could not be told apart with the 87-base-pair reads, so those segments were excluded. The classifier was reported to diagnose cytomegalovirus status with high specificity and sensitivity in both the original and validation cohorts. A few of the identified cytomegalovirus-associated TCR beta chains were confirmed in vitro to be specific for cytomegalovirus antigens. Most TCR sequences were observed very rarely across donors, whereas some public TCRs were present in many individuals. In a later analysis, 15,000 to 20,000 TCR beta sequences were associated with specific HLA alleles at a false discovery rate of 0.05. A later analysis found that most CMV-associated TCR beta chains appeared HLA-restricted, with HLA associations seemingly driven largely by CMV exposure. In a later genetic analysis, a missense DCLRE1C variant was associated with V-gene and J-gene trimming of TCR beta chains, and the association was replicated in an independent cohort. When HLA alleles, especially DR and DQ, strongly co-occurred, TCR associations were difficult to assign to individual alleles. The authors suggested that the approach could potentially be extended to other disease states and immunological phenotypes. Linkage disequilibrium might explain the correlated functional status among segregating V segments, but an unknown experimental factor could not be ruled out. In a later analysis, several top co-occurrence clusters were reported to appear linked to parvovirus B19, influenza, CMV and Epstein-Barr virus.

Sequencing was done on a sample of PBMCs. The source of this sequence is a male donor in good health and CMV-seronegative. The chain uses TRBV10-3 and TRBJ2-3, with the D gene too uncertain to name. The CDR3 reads CAISLSTDTQYF. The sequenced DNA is TGTGCCATCAGTCTCAGCACAGATACGCAGTATTTT.